This T cell receptor beta chain was captured in a study of PD-1 blockade in classical Hodgkin lymphoma. General study findings and limits: Patients starting nivolumab less than 1 year after ASCT had lower diversity and were excluded from later analyses.

Remarks on this clone: What it binds is not known.

Germline trimming cut 5 bases from V and 0 bases from J; bases unmatched to any gene: 7. Germline CDR1 MNHEY, CDR2 SMNVEV (reference sequence). The CDR3 is made up of 17 amino acids. Generated by immunoSEQ multiplex PCR, the TCRdb table keeps only in-frame clones and is missing some. The table shows more than 10,000 clones, with roughly 92% occurring only once. Brentuximab vedotin exposure varied among the patients, all of whom had relapsed after autologous stem cell transplantation. The genes are TRBV27 and TRBJ2-3; 11 positions match TRBD1. This TCR was sampled from a human donor with classical Hodgkin lymphoma. Sequenced here: peripheral blood mononuclear cells (PBMCs), sampled at baseline. DNA for the CDR3: TGTGCCAGCAGTACTTGGACAGGGGGCGGGAGCACAGATACGCAGTATTTT. It yields the protein CASSTWTGGGSTDTQYF.